A single T cell receptor (beta chain) is shown here with its context. Only in-frame clones appear in the TCRdb table, and some are missing; sequencing was by immunoSEQ multiplex PCR. In the table there are roughly 90,000 clones, more than 80% of which are singletons. This sample was taken from a study of T cell responses to AZD1222 COVID-19 vaccine. The junction had 3 bases not matched to a gene; V was cut back by 4 bases and J by 0 bases. CDR1 and CDR2 from the germline V gene are SGHVS and FQNEAQ. The CDR3 is 17 amino acids. Researchers grouped second doses given at about 4 or about 12 weeks into one pool.

The J gene is TRBJ2-3, the V gene TRBV7-8, with 14 bases matching TRBD2. Sample: peripheral blood, taken 28 days after the second AZD1222 dose. This clonotype originated in an adult who received the AZD1222 COVID-19 vaccine. The CDR3, as DNA: TGTGCCAGCAGCTCCCGGACTAGCGGGGGGAGCACAGATACGCAGTATTTT. Translated: CASSSRTSGGSTDTQYF.